This T cell receptor beta chain was obtained from a study of blood T cell repertoires in COVID-19. For the study at large: Acute and convalescent COVID-19 samples came from the United States, Italy and Spain.

In the original analysis: Amplification of reference gene primers was used by the study to estimate nucleated cell counts. TCRdb's table, derived via immunoSEQ multiplex PCR, lists solely in-frame clones and lacks some. V, J and clone size reflect that table, while D and trimming were determined from the DNA. The profile covers 300,000 or so clones, with 75% to 90% appearing a single time and around 3.5% taken by the ten largest. Per germline, CDR1 MNHEY and CDR2 SMNVEV (reference sequence). Trimming at V came to 2 bases and at J to 6 bases, leaving 9 bases not matched to a gene. CDR3 size: 17 residues.

The chain couples TRBV27 to TRBJ2-1; 11 bases align to TRBD1. Sequenced: peripheral blood. The TCR originated in a woman aged 40 to 50 with acute or convalescent COVID-19. The CDR3 DNA follows: TGTGCCAGCAGTTTAACACCGAGGACAGGGGGCTTCAATGAGCAGTTCTTC. Translated, it gives CASSLTPRTGGFNEQFF.